The TCR beta chain under discussion was sequenced for a study of CD8 T cells in ankylosing spondylitis. The CDR3 is 12 residues long. V was cut by 3 bases and J by 6 bases, with 10 bases left in between. CDR1 and CDR2 from the germline V gene are SGHRS and YFSETQ. Whole-study findings and limits: As reported, disease-linked clones showed significant enrichment in matched ankylosing spondylitis synovial fluid. Ankylosing spondylitis blood appeared to carry a characteristic TCR beta motif of roughly 8 highly homologous variants. Disease-linked clones had a CD8+ phenotype and relatively low frequency in peripheral blood.

TCRdb re-analysed the 5' RACE reads in MiXCR, keeping a single row per CDR3 protein. The repertoire holds more than 400,000 distinct CDR3 sequences, with 5.3% as singletons. This clonotype was counted many times. Its target is unknown. The V and J genes are TRBV5-1 and TRBJ2-7; TRBD1 or TRBD2 may be the D gene (5 bases each). The sequence was collected from a male donor with ankylosing spondylitis. Sequences were obtained from blood, either unsorted or a sorted T cell fraction (not recorded which). The CDR3 loop is CASSSRGREQYF. As DNA, the CDR3 is TGCGCCAGCAGCTCGAGGGGTCGCGAGCAGTACTTC. Complete variable domain (other parts from reference TRBV5-1 and TRBJ2-7): KAGVTQTPRYLIKTRGQQVTLSCSPISGHRSVSWYQQTPGQGLQFLFEYFSETQRNKGNFPGRFSGRQFSNSRSEMNVSTLELGDSALYLCASSSRGREQYFGPGTRLTVT.